The sequence of this TCR beta chain was determined in a study of blood T cells in healthy people across ages. Regarding the study as a whole: Comparison with aged donors showed that long-lived donors had more naive CD4+ cells and higher diversity. Observed TCR beta diversity per million T cells went down as age went up. This fall followed a roughly linear course with age. Estimates based on one million T cells were treated as lower bounds. The donors' CMV status was not determined, possibly confounding changes in expanded clonotypes.

Germline loops: CDR1 MNHNS, CDR2 SASEGT. The CDR3 contains 18 residues. V lost 6 bases and J lost 5; bases outside the gene matches: 16. A single count supports this clonotype. Antigen unknown. A second 7 to 11 cycle PCR used barcoded and J-beta primers. MiXCR was run by TCRdb on the 5' RACE reads, yielding one entry per CDR3 protein. The data show 1.5 million to 2 million distinct CDR3 sequences, around half seen once. The chain combines TRBV6-1 with TRBJ2-3, with 11 bases identical to TRBD2. The receptor's source is a woman in her thirties or forties in good health. Material: blood. The CDR3 protein is CASRPPGLAARGRDTQYF. The CDR3 DNA sequence: TGTGCCAGCAGGCCCCCGGGACTAGCGGCACGGGGAAGAGATACGCAGTATTTT.